Sequencing of this T cell receptor (beta chain) was carried out in a study of beta chain features in type 1 diabetes. About the study: Healthy donors resembled patients in age, gender and cell yields.

The CDR3 covers 18 residues. The germline V gene has CDR1 PRHDT and CDR2 FYEKMQ (reference sequence). V gave up 2 bases and J gave up 3 bases; unmatched junction bases: 10. TCRB transcripts that were expressed got sequenced, as all of the isolated RNA had been reverse transcribed. The table came from immunoSEQ multiplex PCR; TCRdb's copy has only in-frame clones and leaves some out. The data contain a few hundred thousand clones, 10% to 15% of them singletons. Each donor gave one heparinised blood draw averaging approximately 100 mL. By way of CD45RO/CCR7/CD25/CD127/CD95/CD27, the CD4+ regulatory, stem cell-like memory, central memory and naive cells were sorted.

The TCR was taken from a man between 18 and 29 years old in good health. The rearrangement joins TRBV13 to TRBJ2-7, with 13 positions matching TRBD2. The sequenced material came from naive CD4+ T cells from blood. Written as DNA, the CDR3 is TGTGCCAGCAGCTTATCCTGGGGACTAGCGGGGAAAAACTACGAGCAGTACTTC. Encoded protein: CASSLSWGLAGKNYEQYF.